The rows below give T cell receptor beta chains drawn from one sample of a study of chemoradiotherapy in HPV16-positive cancers. Libraries were prepared by immunoSEQ multiplex PCR; TCRdb keeps only in-frame clonotypes and omits some of them. The top ten hold about 3.7% of the sample, which has about 7,000 clones, over 75% seen once. Sampling was performed from a patient who underwent chemoradiotherapy. The receptor source for this set is a human donor with HPV-associated anogenital cancer. Each CDR3 is given with its conserved first and last residue. Each record gives: V gene, CDR3 protein.

V gene: TRBV28
CDR3 protein: CASSAVDNYGYTF

V gene: TRBV18
CDR3 protein: CASSPQPLNTEAFF

V gene: TRBV30
CDR3 protein: CAWGWGQGTEAFF

V gene: TRBV30
CDR3 protein: CAWSGTVAEQYF

V gene: TRBV7-2
CDR3 protein: CASSFGGRMNTEAFF

V gene: TRBV10-3
CDR3 protein: CAISEATGTGKGNTIYF

V gene: TRBV6-4
CDR3 protein: CASSGVVEQYF

V gene: TRBV30
CDR3 protein: CAWSPGTAGFQPQHF

V gene: TRBV5-1
CDR3 protein: CASSSEGHYGYTF

V gene: TRBV10-3
CDR3 protein: CAIQGGTNEKLFF

V gene: TRBV7-8
CDR3 protein: CASSSGGSSYEQYF

V gene: TRBV7-2
CDR3 protein: CASSWTSGLDTQYF

V gene: TRBV4-1
CDR3 protein: CASSPIRGTGAFNEQFF

V gene: TRBV5-4
CDR3 protein: CASSSIDQNTEAFF

V gene: TRBV28
CDR3 protein: CASSLWGVLGTEAFF

V gene: TRBV6-5
CDR3 protein: CASRQSGTAAYEQYF

V gene: TRBV6-1
CDR3 protein: CASSGYRGQNPEAFF

V gene: TRBV14
CDR3 protein: CASSQGAGILDGYTF

V gene: TRBV7-8
CDR3 protein: CASSGPGNTEAFF

V gene: TRBV28
CDR3 protein: CASSFTREQPQHF

V gene: TRBV19
CDR3 protein: CASRGTGAVNSYEQYF

V gene: TRBV19
CDR3 protein: CASRPTFSGTEAFF

V gene: TRBV6-1
CDR3 protein: CASSEARGRVYEQYF

V gene: TRBV4-1
CDR3 protein: CASSQDRTQYF

V gene: TRBV19
CDR3 protein: CASRRQGTRGSDYGYTF

V gene: TRBV30
CDR3 protein: CAWSGEKLFF

V gene: TRBV5-5
CDR3 protein: CASSSEGGNLLYEQYF

V gene: TRBV11-2
CDR3 protein: CASSLEAGDNSPLHF

V gene: TRBV27
CDR3 protein: CASSLFGTGALSSYEQYF

V gene: TRBV30
CDR3 protein: CAWSVGGTNTEAFF

V gene: TRBV2
CDR3 protein: CASPQAQEAFF

V gene: TRBV18
CDR3 protein: CASSPRTSGAQETQYF

V gene: TRBV5-6
CDR3 protein: CASSLADLSYEQYF

V gene: TRBV2
CDR3 protein: CASRRSLSSYEQYF

V gene: TRBV11-2
CDR3 protein: CASSARTGTALFYGYTF